The T cell receptor beta chain under discussion was sequenced for a study of patients and donors after allogeneic stem cell transplantation. Germline CDR1 is KGHDR and CDR2 is SFDVKD. CDR3 length: 16 residues. Trimming removed 1 base at V and 0 bases at J, with 10 bases between. TCRdb reanalysed the RT-PCR reads using MiXCR and keeps one entry per CDR3 protein. The sample holds fewer than 500,000 distinct CDR3 sequences, around 15% seen once. The rearrangement uses TRBV24-1 and TRBJ2-3; D is undetermined. Material: blood, either unsorted or a sorted T cell fraction (not recorded which). The source of this sequence is a human donor who was either an allogeneic HSCT recipient or a stem cell or donor lymphocyte infusion donor (not recorded which). It is not recorded whose cells these are; they may come from a transplant donor. The CDR3 loop is CATSDFGLASTDTQYF. CDR3 in DNA: TGTGCCACCAGTGATTTCGGTTTAGCTAGCACAGATACGCAGTATTTT.